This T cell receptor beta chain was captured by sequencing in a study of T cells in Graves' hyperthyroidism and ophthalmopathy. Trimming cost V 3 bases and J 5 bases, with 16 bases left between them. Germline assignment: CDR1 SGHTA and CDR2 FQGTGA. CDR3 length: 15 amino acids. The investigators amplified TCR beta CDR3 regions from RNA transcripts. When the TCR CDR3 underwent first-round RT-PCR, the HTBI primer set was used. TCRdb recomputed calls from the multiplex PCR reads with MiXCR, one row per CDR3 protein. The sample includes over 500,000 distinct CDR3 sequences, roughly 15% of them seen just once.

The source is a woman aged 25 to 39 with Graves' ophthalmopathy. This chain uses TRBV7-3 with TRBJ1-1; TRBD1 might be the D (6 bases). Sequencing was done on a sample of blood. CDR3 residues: CASSLRGGVGTEAFF. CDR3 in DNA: TGTGCCAGCAGCTTGAGGGGGGGGGTGGGGACTGAAGCTTTCTTT. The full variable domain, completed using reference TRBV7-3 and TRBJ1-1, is GAGVSQTPSNKVTEKGKYVELRCDPISGHTALYWYRQSLGQGPEFLIYFQGTGAADDSGLPNDRFFAVRPEGSVSTLKIQRTERGDSAVYLCASSLRGGVGTEAFFGQGTRLTVV.